These 3 T cell receptor beta chains came from one sample sequenced in a study of T cells in Graves' hyperthyroidism and ophthalmopathy (dated by TCRdb to between 2018 and 2021). Receptor libraries were prepared by multiplex PCR. Reads for this sample came from an Illumina HiSeq 2000. TCR beta CDR3 regions were amplified from RNA transcripts. A first-round RT-PCR of the TCR CDR3 used the HTBI primer set with the Qiagen OneStep RT-PCR kit. Clones were called with MiXCR by TCRdb after fastp trimmed the public reads at Q25, and only in-frame beta chains were retained. Under each unique CDR3 protein, matching rows form one entry showing the most common genes and DNA. This sample is represented by 730,000 or so distinct CDR3 sequences; about 19% of them were singletons. Of the sample, 16% falls within the top ten clones. The source material was blood. The receptors derive from a woman in her forties or fifties with Graves' hyperthyroidism that later progressed to Graves' ophthalmopathy.

This clonotype was observed at least ten times. The genes are TRBV20-1 and TRBJ2-7; perhaps TRBD2 as D (5 bases). Germline V gives CDR1 DFQATT, CDR2 SNEGSKA (reference sequence). Trimming took 0 bases from V and 1 from J, leaving 13 bases between them. CDR3 size: 15 residues. This chain's CDR3 is CSARDGGGLSYEQYF. The CDR3 region has the DNA TGCAGTGCTAGAGACGGTGGAGGCTTGTCCTACGAGCAGTACTTC.

V gene TRBV7-9 combines with J gene TRBJ1-2; D gene uncertain. This CDR3 comprises 16 residues. Per the germline V gene, CDR1 is SEHNR and CDR2 is FQNEAQ (reference sequence). V was pared by 1 base and J by 1 base, with 13 bases between. CDR3 DNA sequence: TGTGCCAGCAGCTTAGGAGGACGAGAGTTTAACTATGGCTACACCTTC. It translates to CASSLGGREFNYGYTF. Full variable domain (outside the CDR3, taken from reference TRBV7-9 and TRBJ1-2): DTGVSQNPRHKITKRGQNVTFRCDPISEHNRLYWYRQTLGQGPEFLTYFQNEAQLEKSRLLSDRFSAERPKGSFSTLEIQRTEQGDSAMYLCASSLGGREFNYGYTFGSGTRLTVV.

The V and J genes are TRBV12-3 or TRBV12-4 and TRBJ2-2, with TRBD2 matching 8 bases. Unmatched junction bases numbered 6, after V lost 6 bases and J lost 3 bases. The CDR3 spans 15 residues. This chain's CDR3 is CASSPLGGDTGELFF. The CDR3 DNA sequence: TGTGCCAGCAGCCCGCTCGGGGGGGACACCGGGGAGCTGTTTTTT.